The 23 T cell receptor beta chains presented below share a single source sample, sequenced in a study of neurological immune-mediated disorders. TCRdb reanalysed the 5' RACE reads using MiXCR and keeps one entry per CDR3 protein. Of about 43,000 distinct CDR3 sequences in the sample, about 12% were seen once. The sequencing input was PBMCs. These TCRs come from a female donor in good health.

This clonotype was observed at least ten times. V gene TRBV6-6 combines with J gene TRBJ2-3; TRBD2 matches 13 bases. This CDR3 contains 18 residues. V was pared by 6 bases and J by 0 bases, with 9 bases of the junction left unmatched. Per germline, CDR1 MNHNY and CDR2 SVGAGI (reference sequence). The CDR3 nucleotides read TGTGCCAGCAGACCCGGGACTAGCGGGGTTGGAAGCACAGATACGCAGTATTTT. Its translation is CASRPGTSGVGSTDTQYF.

The chain couples TRBV7-6 to TRBJ2-1; 12 nucleotides agree with TRBD2. Trimming cost V 3 bases and J 10 bases; bases outside gene matches: 10. Germline assignment: CDR1 SGHVS and CDR2 FNYEAQ. The length of the CDR3 is 16 residues. CDR3 region: CASSLNLAGGPGEQFF. Here the CDR3 DNA reads TGTGCCAGCAGCTTGAATCTAGCGGGAGGGCCTGGAGAGCAGTTCTTC.

This clonotype was observed at least ten times. The rearrangement links TRBV7-6 to TRBJ2-6; D is ambiguous. There are 18 residues in the CDR3. Trimming removed 1 base at V and 0 bases at J, with 13 bases between. Germline CDR1 SGHVS, CDR2 FNYEAQ. The CDR3 bases are TGTGCCAGCAGCTTAGACACGGCGACCGTCTCTGGGGCCAACGTCCTGACTTTC. It codes for CASSLDTATVSGANVLTF.

This clonotype was seen at least ten times. V is TRBV12-3 or TRBV12-4 and J is TRBJ2-2, with TRBD2 as a possible D gene (6 bases). Between the trimmed V and J ends, which lost 6 bases and 6 bases, there was a span of 14 bases. This CDR3 has 14 amino acids. CDR3 sequence: CASSSGEVSGELFF. The CDR3 nucleotides read TGTGCCAGCAGCTCCGGGGAGGTGTCCGGGGAGCTGTTTTTT.

This clonotype has at least ten counts. The V gene is TRBV14, the J gene TRBJ2-7; tentatively, D is TRBD2 (6 bases). This CDR3 comprises 15 residues. V was trimmed by 2 bases and J by 5 bases, leaving 16 bases between them. The germline gives CDR1 SGHDN, CDR2 FVKESK. CDR3 in DNA: TGTGCCAGCAGCCAACGGGCGGGGCCAGGTGACGAGCAGTACTTC. Translated: CASSQRAGPGDEQYF.

There are many counts of this clonotype. The chain recombines TRBV6-5 with TRBJ2-1, with D perhaps matching TRBD2 (5 bases). The germline V gene has CDR1 MNHEY and CDR2 SVGAGI. The CDR3 has 15 residues. Trimming removed 5 bases at V and 1 base at J, with 12 bases between. The CDR3 region has the DNA TGTGCCAGCAGTCTCAGGCGGGCATCCTACAATGAGCAGTTCTTC. Translated, it gives CASSLRRASYNEQFF.

The sample holds many counts of this clonotype. V is TRBV20-1 and J is TRBJ2-3; 8 bases line up with TRBD1. CDR3 size: 15 residues. The V gene end was trimmed by 3 bases and the J gene end by 1 base; junction bases not matched to a gene: 6. The germline V gene has CDR1 DFQATT and CDR2 SNEGSKA (reference sequence). CDR3 amino acids: CSARVTGVRTDTQYF. The CDR3 DNA follows: TGCAGTGCTAGGGTGACAGGGGTTCGCACAGATACGCAGTATTTT.

The gene calls are TRBV12-3 or TRBV12-4 and TRBJ2-5; 7 nucleotides agree with TRBD2. J gave up 1 base and V 6 bases, and 8 bases lay outside the gene matches. The CDR3 length is 15 residues. The CDR3 reads CASSLDGGGQETQYF. DNA of the CDR3: TGTGCCAGCAGCCTAGATGGGGGGGGCCAAGAGACCCAGTACTTC.

The chain is built from TRBV20-1 and TRBJ2-7, with D unclear. In germline, CDR1 is DFQATT, CDR2 SNEGSKA (reference sequence). The CDR3 runs to 13 residues. V lost 7 bases and J 3 bases, leaving 16 bases between the germline ends. CDR3 amino acids: CSGKDTVDYEQYF. CDR3 nucleotide sequence: TGCAGTGGGAAAGACACCGTCGACTACGAGCAGTACTTC.

This clonotype showed up just a few times. The V call is TRBV19, the J call TRBJ1-1; TRBD1 might be the D (6 bases). V gave up 5 bases and J gave up 0 bases, with 16 bases separating them. CDR1 is LNHDA and CDR2 is SQIVND in the germline V gene (reference sequence). CDR3 length: 16 residues. This chain's CDR3 is CASSLRTATMNTEAFF. DNA for the CDR3: TGTGCCAGTAGTTTGCGGACAGCTACAATGAACACTGAAGCTTTCTTT.

This clonotype has ten or more counts. The chain is built from TRBV5-6 and TRBJ1-1; D perhaps matches TRBD1 (6 bases). Looked up from germline, CDR1 is SGHDT and CDR2 is YYEEEE. V lost 4 bases to trimming and J lost 4 bases, with 26 bases between them. CDR3 length: 18 residues. The CDR3 protein is CASSSVGGRLRWSTEAFF. Written as DNA, the CDR3 is TGTGCCAGCAGCAGTGTCGGGGGGCGCTTAAGGTGGAGCACTGAAGCTTTCTTT.

This chain links TRBV5-6 with TRBJ1-5; no definite D call. Trimming took 2 bases from V and 3 from J, leaving 9 bases between them. The V gene's germline CDR1 is SGHDT and CDR2 YYEEEE. The CDR3 sequence is 14 residues long. This chain's CDR3 is CASSFRGNNQPQHF. The CDR3 bases are TGTGCCAGCAGCTTTCGGGGTAACAATCAGCCCCAGCATTTT. Drawing the rest from reference TRBV5-6 and TRBJ1-5, the complete variable domain is DAGVTQSPTHLIKTRGQQVTLRCSPKSGHDTVSWYQQALGQGPQFIFQYYEEEERQRGNFPDRFSGHQFPNYSSELNVNALLLGDSALYLCASSFRGNNQPQHFGDGTRLSIL.

The rearrangement links TRBV25-1 to TRBJ2-2; 10 positions agree with TRBD2. The CDR3 has 14 amino acids. Trimming at V came to 6 bases and at J to 8 bases, leaving 6 bases not matched to a gene. Germline CDR1 reads MGHDK; CDR2 reads SYGVNS. The CDR3 region is CASSDLLAGGELFF. Written as DNA, the CDR3 is TGTGCCAGCAGCGACCTACTAGCGGGGGGGGAGCTGTTTTTT. Using reference TRBV25-1 and TRBJ2-2 for the parts outside the CDR3, the full variable domain is EADIYQTPRYLVIGTGKKITLECSQTMGHDKMYWYQQDPGMELHLIHYSYGVNSTEKGDLSSESTVSRIRTEHFPLTLESARPSHTSQYLCASSDLLAGGELFFGEGSRLTVL.

This clonotype came up many times. The rearrangement joins TRBV5-1 to TRBJ2-7, with D hard to call. Germline loops: CDR1 SGHRS, CDR2 YFSETQ. This CDR3 region has 13 residues. Trimming cost V 5 bases and J 1 base, with 10 bases left between them. The CDR3 loop reads CASRKDTSYEQYF. The CDR3 DNA is TGCGCCAGCAGGAAAGACACGTCCTACGAGCAGTACTTC.

Turning to this clonotype: Possible read error: a much larger clone is one base away. The CDR3 ends on some other residue instead of the conserved phenylalanine or tryptophan, so this is likely a read error. The chain carries TRBV5-1 and TRBJ1-1; maybe TRBD1 (5 bases). This CDR3 comprises 15 residues. V shed 0 bases and J shed 1 base, with 10 bases lying between them. Germline CDR1 SGHRS, CDR2 YFSETQ. CDR3 nucleotide sequence: TGCGCCAGCAGCTTGGGGGGACTTAAGAACACTGAAGCTTTCTCT. This translates into CASSLGGLKNTEAFS.

This clonotype has at least ten counts. J is TRBJ1-1 and V is TRBV4-1; the D is unclear. CDR1 MGHRA and CDR2 YSYEKL come from the germline V gene. V was shortened by 0 bases and J by 1 base, with 9 bases between the two germline ends. The CDR3 is 15 amino acids. CDR3 protein: CASSQELGENTEAFF. In DNA, the CDR3 is TGCGCCAGCAGCCAAGAATTGGGCGAGAACACTGAAGCTTTCTTT.

There are many counts of this clonotype. The V and J genes are TRBV29-1 and TRBJ1-2, with D possibly matching TRBD1 (5 bases). The CDR3 runs 12 residues. Germline V gene data show CDR1 as SQVTM and CDR2 as ANQGSEA. The V and J ends lost 1 base and 6 bases respectively, with 9 bases between them. The chain's CDR3 is CSVEGGVDGYTF. CDR3 coding DNA: TGCAGCGTTGAAGGGGGGGTGGATGGCTACACCTTC.

This clonotype has only a few counts. CDR3 sequence reads: CASSQGTGELFF. As DNA, the CDR3 is TGTGCCAGCAGCCAAGGGACCGGGGAGCTGTTTTTT. This chain uses TRBV3-1 with TRBJ2-2; D is unresolved. The CDR3 runs 12 residues. The V end was cut by 1 base, the J end by 5 bases, with 2 bases between. Germline lookup yields CDR1 LGHDT and CDR2 YNNKEL (reference sequence).

The table lists this clonotype with a few counts. V is TRBV3-1 and J is TRBJ2-7; D not resolved. V gave up 4 bases and J gave up 9 bases, with 19 bases separating them. The CDR3 spans 14 residues. Germline CDR1 reads LGHDT; CDR2 reads YNNKEL (reference sequence). CDR3 coding DNA: TGTGCCAGCAGCCTCGGCAGGAAGCTTAAGGGGCAGTACTTC. This codes for CASSLGRKLKGQYF.

The sample holds many counts of this clonotype. The rearrangement links TRBV2 to TRBJ2-3; 8 positions agree with TRBD2. The germline V gene encodes CDR1 SNHLY and CDR2 FYNNEI. The CDR3 length is 17 residues. J gave up 2 bases and V 7 bases, and 14 bases lay outside the gene matches. As DNA, the CDR3 is TGTGCCAGCAATACTGAGGCGGGGGGAGAGTCCACAGATACGCAGTATTTT. Amino acid sequence: CASNTEAGGESTDTQYF.

This clonotype has ten or more counts. The V call is TRBV29-1, the J call TRBJ1-1; a weak D match, TRBD1 (5 bases). This CDR3 region has 13 residues. Germline V gives CDR1 SQVTM, CDR2 ANQGSEA. Trimming removed 6 bases from V and 2 bases from J, with 13 bases in between. In DNA form, the CDR3 reads TGCAGCGTACGTCGACAGCTCAACACTGAAGCTTTCTTT. Translated, it gives CSVRRQLNTEAFF.

This clonotype showed up many times. V and J are TRBV5-1 and TRBJ1-1; possibly TRBD1 for D (5 bases). The CDR3 has 14 residues. V was cut by 5 bases and J by 1 base, with 12 bases left in between. Germline loops: CDR1 SGHRS, CDR2 YFSETQ. CDR3 in amino acids: CASRVGHTNTEAFF. The CDR3 DNA sequence: TGCGCCAGCAGAGTAGGACACACGAACACTGAAGCTTTCTTT.

The V call is TRBV20-1, the J call TRBJ2-3, with 9 nucleotides matching TRBD2. The CDR3 length is 14 residues. The V gene's germline CDR1 is DFQATT and CDR2 SNEGSKA (reference sequence). J lost 4 bases, V lost 3 bases, and 5 bases had no gene match. The CDR3 DNA is TGCAGTGCTAGGGTTAGCGGGAGTGCAGATACGCAGTATTTT. It codes for CSARVSGSADTQYF.